This TCR beta chain was recovered during a study of shared clonotypes between healthy human individuals. The study, taken as a whole, reports: Naive subsets generally had larger estimated richness than memory subsets.

Naive CD4+ cells were CD45RA-selected; the remaining cells were memory. Replicate sorted-subset PCRs were loaded with around 200 ng DNA, approximately 31,000 T cell genomes. Repertoires were generated with immunoSEQ multiplex PCR, while TCRdb's copy carries only in-frame clones and drops some. This repertoire shows millions of clones, around nine tenths found once; its top ten account for roughly 0.14%. Notes on this clone: Its antigen is not identified.

Germline V gene sequence: CDR1 SGHVS, CDR2 FQNEAQ. Trimming pared 3 bases from V and 6 bases from J, leaving 11 bases between. The CDR3 is 13 amino acids. This TCR derives from a man aged 18 to 30 in good health. The chain combines TRBV7-8 with TRBJ1-2, with D tentatively TRBD1 (5 bases). The sample was naive CD4+ T cells sorted from blood. Subset denoted: CD45RA+ positively selected. The CDR3 is CASSFGGENGYTF. DNA for the CDR3: TGTGCCAGCAGCTTCGGGGGTGAAAATGGCTACACCTTC.